This TCR beta chain is from a study of blood T cell repertoires in COVID-19. Overall study: Italy, Spain and the United States were the sources of the convalescent and acute COVID-19 samples. The analysed material was cDNA or gDNA that came from T cells, B-cell-depleted T cells, or PBMCs.

The CDR3 sequence is 14 residues long. Germline V lookup: CDR1 SQVTM, CDR2 ANQGSEA. J was trimmed by 2 bases and V by 3 bases; bases with no gene match: 6. Original data processing: Researchers report that nucleated cell counts were estimated from reference gene primer amplification. Profiling relied on immunoSEQ multiplex PCR, and the TCRdb table lists in-frame clones only, not all of them. The DNA was the basis for D and trimming; V, J and clone size are from that table. The sample has about 90,000 clones; approximately 90% are singletons. What was sequenced was peripheral blood. The receptor's source is a man aged 45-60 years with acute or convalescent COVID-19. The genes are TRBV29-1 and TRBJ1-2, with 7 bases identical to TRBD1. CDR3 protein: CSVEAWDSNYGYTF. The CDR3 DNA reads TGCAGCGTTGAGGCTTGGGACAGCAACTATGGCTACACCTTC.